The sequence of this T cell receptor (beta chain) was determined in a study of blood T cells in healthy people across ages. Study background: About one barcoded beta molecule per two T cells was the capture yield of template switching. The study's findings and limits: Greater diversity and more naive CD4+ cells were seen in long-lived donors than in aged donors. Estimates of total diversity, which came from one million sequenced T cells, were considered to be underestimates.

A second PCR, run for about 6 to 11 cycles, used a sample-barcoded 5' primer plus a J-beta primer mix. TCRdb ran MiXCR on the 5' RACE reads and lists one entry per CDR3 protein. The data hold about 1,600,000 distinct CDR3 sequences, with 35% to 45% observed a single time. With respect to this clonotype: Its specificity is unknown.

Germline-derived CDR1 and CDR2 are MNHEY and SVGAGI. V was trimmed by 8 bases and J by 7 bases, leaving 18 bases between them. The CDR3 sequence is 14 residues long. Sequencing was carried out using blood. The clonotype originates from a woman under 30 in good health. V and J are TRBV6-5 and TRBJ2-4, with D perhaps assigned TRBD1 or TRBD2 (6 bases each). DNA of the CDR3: TGTGCCAGCTACGAAGGGGGGACGGGGAACATTCAGTACTTC. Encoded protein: CASYEGGTGNIQYF.